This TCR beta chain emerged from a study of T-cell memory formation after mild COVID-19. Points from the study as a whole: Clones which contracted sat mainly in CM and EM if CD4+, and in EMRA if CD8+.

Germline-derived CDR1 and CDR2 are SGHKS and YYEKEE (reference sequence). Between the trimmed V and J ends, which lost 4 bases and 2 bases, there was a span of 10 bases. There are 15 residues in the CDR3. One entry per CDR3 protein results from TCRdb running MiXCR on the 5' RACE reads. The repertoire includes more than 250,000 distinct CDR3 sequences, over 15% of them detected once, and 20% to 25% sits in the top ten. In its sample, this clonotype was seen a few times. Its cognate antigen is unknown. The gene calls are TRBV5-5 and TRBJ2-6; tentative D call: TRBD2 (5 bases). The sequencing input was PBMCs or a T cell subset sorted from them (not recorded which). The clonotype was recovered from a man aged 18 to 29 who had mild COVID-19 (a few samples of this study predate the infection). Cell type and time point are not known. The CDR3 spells CASSTEVAGANVLTF. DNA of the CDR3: TGTGCCAGCAGCACGGAGGTCGCTGGGGCCAACGTCCTGACTTTC.